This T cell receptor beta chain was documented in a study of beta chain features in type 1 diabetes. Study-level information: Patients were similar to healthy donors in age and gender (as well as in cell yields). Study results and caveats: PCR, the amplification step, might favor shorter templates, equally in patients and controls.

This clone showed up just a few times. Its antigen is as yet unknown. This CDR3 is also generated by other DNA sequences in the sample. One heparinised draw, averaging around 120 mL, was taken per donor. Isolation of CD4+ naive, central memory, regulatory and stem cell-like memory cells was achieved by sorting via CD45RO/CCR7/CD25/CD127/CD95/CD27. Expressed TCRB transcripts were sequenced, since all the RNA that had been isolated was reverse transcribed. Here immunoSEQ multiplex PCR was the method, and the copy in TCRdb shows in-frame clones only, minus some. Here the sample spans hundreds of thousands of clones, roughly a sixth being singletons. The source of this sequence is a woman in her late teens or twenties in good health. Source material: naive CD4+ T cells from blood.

The CDR3 DNA reads as TGTGCCAGCTCACAACTAGCGGCCTCCTACAATGAGCAGTTCTTC. Its protein product is CASSQLAASYNEQFF. The chain uses TRBV18 and TRBJ2-1; TRBD2 agrees at 8 bases. J was trimmed by 0 bases and V by 4 bases; bases with no gene match: 2. Germline V gene data show CDR1 as KGHSH and CDR2 as LQKENI. This CDR3 is built from 15 residues.